What follows describes a single T cell receptor beta chain. The sample belongs to a study of blood T cell repertoires in COVID-19. Whole-study context: Acute-phase and convalescent COVID-19 samples originated in the United States, Italy and Spain. T cells, B-cell-depleted T cells, or PBMCs provided the cDNA or gDNA that served as material.

In the authors' methods: Quantification of nucleated cells was approximated via reference gene primer amplification. Generated by immunoSEQ multiplex PCR, the TCRdb table keeps only in-frame clones and is missing some. V and J calls and clone size are given by that table; D and trimming were obtained from the DNA. The table includes about 300,000 clones, roughly nine tenths detected once. Unmatched junction bases numbered 4, after V lost 2 bases and J lost 10 bases. The CDR3 spans 14 residues. In germline, CDR1 is SGDLS, CDR2 YYNGEE. Enrollees, about 18 to 95 years old, lived in 24 US areas. The clonotype was recovered from a man aged 55 to 70 who had recovered from COVID-19. This chain uses TRBV9 with TRBJ1-6; the match to TRBD1 covers 9 bases. Sequencing was performed on PBMCs or T cells enriched from blood (not recorded which). The CDR3: CASSVGDRDSPLHF. CDR3 coding DNA: TGTGCCAGCAGCGTGGGGGACAGGGACTCACCCCTCCACTTT. The complete variable domain, with remaining parts taken from reference TRBV9 and TRBJ1-6, reads DSGVTQTPKHLITATGQRVTLRCSPRSGDLSVYWYQQSLDQGLQFLIQYYNGEERAKGNILERFSAQQFPDLHSELNLSSLELGDSALYFCASSVGDRDSPLHFGNGTRLTVT.